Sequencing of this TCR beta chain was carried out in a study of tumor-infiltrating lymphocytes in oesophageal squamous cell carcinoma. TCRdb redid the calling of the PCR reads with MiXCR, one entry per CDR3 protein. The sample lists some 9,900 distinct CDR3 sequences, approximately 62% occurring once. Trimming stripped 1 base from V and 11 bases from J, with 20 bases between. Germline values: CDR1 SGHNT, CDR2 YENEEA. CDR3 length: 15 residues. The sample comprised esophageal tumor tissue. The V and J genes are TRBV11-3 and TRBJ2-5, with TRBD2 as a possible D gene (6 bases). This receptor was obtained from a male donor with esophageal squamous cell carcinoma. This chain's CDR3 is CASSLGTMAYNEQYF. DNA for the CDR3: TGTGCCAGCAGCTTAGGGACTATGGCCTACAATGAGCAGTACTTC.